Listed here is a single TCR beta chain. What it recognizes is unknown. The data stem from a study of Ad26.COV2.S vaccination and SARS-CoV-2 variants. The CDR3 loop spans 14 amino acids. V shed 5 bases and J 1 base; nucleotides not matched to a gene: 4. Germline values: CDR1 SNHLY, CDR2 FYNNEI. Notes on the study in general: Placebo recipients showed lower spike-specific TCR breadth than vaccinees. The TCR-based breadth and depth measures might underestimate overall T cell responses. It was found that vaccine and placebo recipients had similar non-spike TCR breadth. Spike-specific responses of CD8+ and CD4+ T cells were reported to display substantial breadth after vaccination.

Sequencing used immunoSEQ multiplex PCR; TCRdb keeps in-frame clones, though not all of them. The sample gives about 180,000 clones, roughly 89% of which show up once; 5% to 6.5% is in the top ten. This TCR was recovered from a human donor who had recovered from COVID-19. The sequencing used peripheral blood, collected after recovery from COVID-19. The chain joins TRBV2 to TRBJ1-1; 7 positions match TRBD1. The CDR3 bases are TGTGCCAGCAGTAAGACAGGGTGGAACACTGAAGCTTTCTTT. Its translation is CASSKTGWNTEAFF.